Here is one TCR beta chain with its context. Its antigen remains unidentified. The sample belongs to a study of T cell repertoires in cytomegalovirus infection. About the research overall: Through public TCR beta signatures, both CMV infection and matching HLA type were indicated. General study findings and limits: HLA-C-restricted, CMV-specific TCR beta clonotypes were dominant ex vivo.

V gave up 5 bases and J gave up 4 bases, with 14 bases separating them. CDR3 length: 14 residues. In germline, CDR1 is MNHEY, CDR2 SVGEGT. MiXCR was run by TCRdb on the reads, yielding one entry per CDR3 protein. Here the sample spans some 390,000 distinct CDR3 sequences, roughly 20% being singletons. What was sequenced was PBMCs. V and J are TRBV6-2 or TRBV6-3 and TRBJ1-2; D is perhaps TRBD1 (6 bases). The TCR sequence derives from a human donor in good health (CMV status not recorded). Some clones in this sample may be carry-over from other donors' samples. The CDR3 region has the DNA TGTGCCAGCAGTCAACGGACAGAAGTCTATGGCTACACCTTC. Translating gives CASSQRTEVYGYTF.